The 5 T cell receptor beta chains below come from one sample, sequenced in a study of blood T cell repertoires in COVID-19. The protocol was immunoSEQ multiplex PCR, while the TCRdb copy is restricted to in-frame clones and leaves out a portion. The sample contains under 200,000 clones, about 88% of which appear only once. Sequenced input: PBMCs or T cells enriched from blood (not recorded which). These receptors were taken from a man aged 50-59 years who had recovered from COVID-19.

V is TRBV7-2 and J is TRBJ1-4; TRBD1 aligns across 11 bases. Germline V gives CDR1 SGHTA, CDR2 FQGNSA. The CDR3 loop spans 15 amino acids. The V gene end was trimmed by 5 bases and the J gene end by 7 bases; junction bases not matched to a gene: 6. CDR3 amino acids: CASSIRTGGREKLFF. The CDR3 DNA reads as TGTGCCAGCAGCATCAGGACAGGGGGCCGTGAAAAACTGTTTTTT.

The CDR3 DNA sequence: TGTGCCAGTAGGTGGAACAGGGGACCAAACAATGAGCAGTTCTTC. The encoded protein is CASRWNRGPNNEQFF. The V and J genes are TRBV19 and TRBJ2-1; 7 bases agree with TRBD1. Germline V gene sequence: CDR1 LNHDA, CDR2 SQIVND (reference sequence). CDR3 length: 15 amino acids. The V and J ends lost 6 bases and 5 bases, in that order; junction bases with no gene match: 10.

In its sample, this clone was seen a few times. The chain combines TRBV2 with TRBJ1-3; a weak D match, TRBD1 (6 bases). The CDR3 loop spans 16 amino acids. V was cut by 5 bases and J by 0 bases, with 14 bases left in between. Looked up from germline, CDR1 is SNHLY and CDR2 is FYNNEI. CDR3 protein: CASSLGGQFSGNTIYF. The CDR3 coding sequence is TGTGCCAGCAGTCTTGGCGGACAGTTCTCTGGAAACACCATATATTTT. The full variable domain, rest sourced from reference TRBV2 and TRBJ1-3, is EPEVTQTPSHQVTQMGQEVILRCVPISNHLYFYWYRQILGQKVEFLVSFYNNEISEKSEIFDDQFSVERPDGSNFTLKIRSTKLEDSAMYFCASSLGGQFSGNTIYFGEGSWLTVV.

A single count supports this clone. The chain recombines TRBV2 with TRBJ2-5, with a tentative D call TRBD1 (5 bases). From germline, CDR1 is SNHLY and CDR2 FYNNEI. The CDR3 spans 13 residues. V was shortened by 6 bases and J by 0 bases, with 8 bases between the two germline ends. The CDR3 bases are TGTGCCAGCAGCAGGGTGGACCAAGAGACCCAGTACTTC. It yields the protein CASSRVDQETQYF.

The chain has TRBV3-1 (or the pseudogene TRBV3-2) and TRBJ1-5; D is perhaps TRBD1 (5 bases). The length of the CDR3 is 14 residues. Germline V gene lookup returns CDR1 LGHDT and CDR2 YNNKEL (reference sequence). V lost 1 base and J 9 bases, leaving 13 bases between the germline ends. The chain's CDR3 is CASSQGTIGRPQHF. Written as DNA, the CDR3 is TGTGCCAGCAGCCAAGGGACAATTGGAAGGCCCCAGCATTTT.